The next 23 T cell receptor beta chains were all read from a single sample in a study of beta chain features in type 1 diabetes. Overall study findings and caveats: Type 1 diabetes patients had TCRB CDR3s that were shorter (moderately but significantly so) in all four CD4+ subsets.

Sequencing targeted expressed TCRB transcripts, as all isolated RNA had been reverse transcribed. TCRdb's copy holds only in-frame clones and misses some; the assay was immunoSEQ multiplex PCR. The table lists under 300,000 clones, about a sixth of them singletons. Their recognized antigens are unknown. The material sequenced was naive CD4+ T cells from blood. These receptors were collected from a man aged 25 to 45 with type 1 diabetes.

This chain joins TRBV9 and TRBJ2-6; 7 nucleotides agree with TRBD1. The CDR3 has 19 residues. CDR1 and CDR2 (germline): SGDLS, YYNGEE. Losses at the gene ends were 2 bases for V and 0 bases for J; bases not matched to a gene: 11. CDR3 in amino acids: CASSVLMDRRTSGANVLTF. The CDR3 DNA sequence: TGTGCCAGCAGCGTTCTAATGGACAGGAGAACCTCTGGGGCCAACGTCCTGACTTTC.

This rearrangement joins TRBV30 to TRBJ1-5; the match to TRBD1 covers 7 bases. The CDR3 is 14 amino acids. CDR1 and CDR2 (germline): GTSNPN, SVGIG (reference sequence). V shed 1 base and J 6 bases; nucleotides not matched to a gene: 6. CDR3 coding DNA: TGTGCCTGGAGTGACAGGGGAGGGAGTCAGCCCCAGCATTTT. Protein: CAWSDRGGSQPQHF.

This CDR3 is CASSPAGGSYNEQFF. CDR3 coding DNA: TGTGCCAGCAGTCCAGCGGGAGGGTCCTACAATGAGCAGTTCTTC. The V and J genes are TRBV28 and TRBJ2-1; 10 bases match TRBD2. The CDR3 has 15 amino acids. V shed 5 bases and J 1 base; nucleotides not matched to a gene: 2. From germline, CDR1 is MDHEN and CDR2 SYDVKM. The whole variable domain, remainder taken from reference TRBV28 and TRBJ2-1, is DVKVTQSSRYLVKRTGEKVFLECVQDMDHENMFWYRQDPGLGLRLIYFSYDVKMKEKGDIPEGYSVSREKKERFSLILESASTNQTSMYLCASSPAGGSYNEQFFGPGTRLTVL.

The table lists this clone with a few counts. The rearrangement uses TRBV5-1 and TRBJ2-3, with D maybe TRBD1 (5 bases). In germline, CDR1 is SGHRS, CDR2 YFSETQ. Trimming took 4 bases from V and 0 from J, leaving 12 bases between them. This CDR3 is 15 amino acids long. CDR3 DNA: TGCGCCAGCAGCGACACAGGTCCTAGCACAGATACGCAGTATTTT. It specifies CASSDTGPSTDTQYF. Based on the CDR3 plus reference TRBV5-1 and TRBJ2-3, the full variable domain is KAGVTQTPRYLIKTRGQQVTLSCSPISGHRSVSWYQQTPGQGLQFLFEYFSETQRNKGNFPGRFSGRQFSNSRSEMNVSTLELGDSALYLCASSDTGPSTDTQYFGPGTRLTVL.

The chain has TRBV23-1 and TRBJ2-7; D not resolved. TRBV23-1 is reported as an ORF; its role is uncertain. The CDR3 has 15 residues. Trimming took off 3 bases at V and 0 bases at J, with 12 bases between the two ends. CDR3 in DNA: TGCGCCAGCAGTCACACCGGACGGAACTCCTACGAGCAGTACTTC. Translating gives CASSHTGRNSYEQYF.

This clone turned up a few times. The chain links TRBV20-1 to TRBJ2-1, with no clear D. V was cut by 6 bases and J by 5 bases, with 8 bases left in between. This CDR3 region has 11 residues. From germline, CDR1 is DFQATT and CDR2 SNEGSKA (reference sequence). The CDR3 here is CSAYEDNEQFF. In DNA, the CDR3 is TGCAGTGCATACGAGGACAATGAGCAGTTCTTC.

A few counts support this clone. Here the CDR3 DNA reads TGTGCCAGCAGCTTAGACCAGGGGGCCTACGAGCAGTACTTC. It translates to CASSLDQGAYEQYF. The chain combines TRBV7-9 with TRBJ2-7; 7 bases are a match to TRBD1. From germline, CDR1 is SEHNR and CDR2 FQNEAQ (reference sequence). CDR3 size: 14 residues. The trim removed 1 base at V and 2 bases at J, leaving 2 bases unmatched.

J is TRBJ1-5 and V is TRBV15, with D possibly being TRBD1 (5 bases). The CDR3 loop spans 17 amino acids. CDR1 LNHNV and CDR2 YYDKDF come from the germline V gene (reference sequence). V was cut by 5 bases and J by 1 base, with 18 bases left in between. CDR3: CATSAQWGRGSNQPQHF. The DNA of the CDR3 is TGTGCCACCAGCGCACAATGGGGGAGGGGAAGCAATCAGCCCCAGCATTTT. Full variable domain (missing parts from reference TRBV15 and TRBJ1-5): DAMVIQNPRYQVTQFGKPVTLSCSQTLNHNVMYWYQQKSSQAPKLLFHYYDKDFNNEADTPDNFQSRRPNTSFCFLDIRSPGLGDTAMYLCATSAQWGRGSNQPQHFGDGTRLSIL.

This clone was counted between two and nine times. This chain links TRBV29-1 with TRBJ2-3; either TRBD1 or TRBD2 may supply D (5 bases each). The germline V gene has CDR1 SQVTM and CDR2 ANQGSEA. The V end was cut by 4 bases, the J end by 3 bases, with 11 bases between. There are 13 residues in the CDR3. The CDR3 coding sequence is TGCAGCGTTGGGGGGAACCCAACAGATACGCAGTATTTT. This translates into CSVGGNPTDTQYF.

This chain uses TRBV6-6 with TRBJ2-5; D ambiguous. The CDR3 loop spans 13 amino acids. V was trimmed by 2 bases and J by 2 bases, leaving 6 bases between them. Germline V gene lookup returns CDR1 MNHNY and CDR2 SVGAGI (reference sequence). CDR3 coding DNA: TGTGCCAGCAGTTACAGGGATCAAGAGACCCAGTACTTC. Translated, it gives CASSYRDQETQYF.

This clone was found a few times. The CDR3 sequence: CASSERGQYNEQFF. Here the CDR3 DNA reads TGTGCCAGCAGCGAAAGGGGTCAGTACAATGAGCAGTTCTTC. The rearrangement joins TRBV7-9 to TRBJ2-1; TRBD1 might be the D (5 bases). This CDR3 is built from 14 residues. Trimming stripped 5 bases from V and 4 bases from J, with 12 bases between. Germline CDR1 and CDR2: SEHNR and FQNEAQ (reference sequence).

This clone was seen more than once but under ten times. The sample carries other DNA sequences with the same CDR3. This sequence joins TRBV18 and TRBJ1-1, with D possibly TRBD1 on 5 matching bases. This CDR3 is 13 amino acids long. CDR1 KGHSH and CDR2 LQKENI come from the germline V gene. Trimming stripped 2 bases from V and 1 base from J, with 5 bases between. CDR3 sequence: CASSPGQNTEAFF. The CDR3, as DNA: TGTGCCAGCTCACCAGGACAGAACACTGAAGCTTTCTTT.

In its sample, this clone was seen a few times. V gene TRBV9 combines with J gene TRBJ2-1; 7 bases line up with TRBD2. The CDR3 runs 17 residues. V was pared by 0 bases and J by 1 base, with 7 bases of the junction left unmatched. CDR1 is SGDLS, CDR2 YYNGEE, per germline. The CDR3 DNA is TGTGCCAGCAGCGTAGGAGGCGGGAGAGAGTCCTACAATGAGCAGTTCTTC. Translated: CASSVGGGRESYNEQFF. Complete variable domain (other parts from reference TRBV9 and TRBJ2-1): DSGVTQTPKHLITATGQRVTLRCSPRSGDLSVYWYQQSLDQGLQFLIQYYNGEERAKGNILERFSAQQFPDLHSELNLSSLELGDSALYFCASSVGGGRESYNEQFFGPGTRLTVL.

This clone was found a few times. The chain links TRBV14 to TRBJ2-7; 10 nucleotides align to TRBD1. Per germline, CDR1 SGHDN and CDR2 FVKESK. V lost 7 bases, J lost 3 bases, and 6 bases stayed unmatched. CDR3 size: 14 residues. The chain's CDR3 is CASMGRTGGYEQYF. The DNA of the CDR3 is TGTGCCAGCATGGGGCGGACAGGGGGCTACGAGCAGTACTTC.

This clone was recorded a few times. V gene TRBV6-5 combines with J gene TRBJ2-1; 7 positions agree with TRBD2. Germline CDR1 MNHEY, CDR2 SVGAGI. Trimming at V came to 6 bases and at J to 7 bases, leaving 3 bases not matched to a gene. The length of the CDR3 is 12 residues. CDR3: CASRSSGNEQFF. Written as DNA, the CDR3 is TGTGCCAGCAGAAGTAGCGGGAATGAGCAGTTCTTC.

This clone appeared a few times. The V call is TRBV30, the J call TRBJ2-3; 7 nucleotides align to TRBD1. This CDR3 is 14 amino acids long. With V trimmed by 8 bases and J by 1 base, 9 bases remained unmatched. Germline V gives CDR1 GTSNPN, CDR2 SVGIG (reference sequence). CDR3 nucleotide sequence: TGTGCCAGCTACAGGGGCGGCGGCACAGATACGCAGTATTTT. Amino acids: CASYRGGGTDTQYF.

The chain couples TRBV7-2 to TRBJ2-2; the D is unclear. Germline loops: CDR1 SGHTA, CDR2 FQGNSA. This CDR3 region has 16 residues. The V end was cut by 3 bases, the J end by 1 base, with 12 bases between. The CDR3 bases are TGTGCCAGCAGCTTGGTCCGAGGCAGGAACACCGGGGAGCTGTTTTTT. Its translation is CASSLVRGRNTGELFF.

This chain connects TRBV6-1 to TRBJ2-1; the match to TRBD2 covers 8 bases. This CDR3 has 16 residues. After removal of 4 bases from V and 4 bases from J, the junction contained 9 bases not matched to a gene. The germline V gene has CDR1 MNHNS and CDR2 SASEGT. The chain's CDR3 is CASSVYGLAVYNEQFF. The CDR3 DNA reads TGTGCCAGCAGTGTCTACGGACTAGCCGTATACAATGAGCAGTTCTTC.

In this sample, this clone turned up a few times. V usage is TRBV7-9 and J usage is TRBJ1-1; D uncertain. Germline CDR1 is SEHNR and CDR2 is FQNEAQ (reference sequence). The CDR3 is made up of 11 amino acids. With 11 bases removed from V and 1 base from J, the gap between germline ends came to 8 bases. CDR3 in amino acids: CACWANTEAFF. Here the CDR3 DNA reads TGTGCCTGTTGGGCGAACACTGAAGCTTTCTTT.

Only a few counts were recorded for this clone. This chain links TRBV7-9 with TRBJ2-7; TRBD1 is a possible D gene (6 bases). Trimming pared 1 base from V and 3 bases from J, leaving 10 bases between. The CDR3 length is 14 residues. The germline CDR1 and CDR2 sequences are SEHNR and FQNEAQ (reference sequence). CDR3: CASSLGTVNYEQYF. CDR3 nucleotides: TGTGCCAGCAGCTTAGGGACAGTCAACTACGAGCAGTACTTC.

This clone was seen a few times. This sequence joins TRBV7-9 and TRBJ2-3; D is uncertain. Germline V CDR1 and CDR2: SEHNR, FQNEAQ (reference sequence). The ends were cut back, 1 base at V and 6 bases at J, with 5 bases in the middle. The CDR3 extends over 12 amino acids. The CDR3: CASSLEVDTQYF. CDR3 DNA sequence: TGTGCCAGCAGCTTAGAAGTGGATACGCAGTATTTT. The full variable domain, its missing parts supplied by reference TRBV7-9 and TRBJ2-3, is DTGVSQNPRHKITKRGQNVTFRCDPISEHNRLYWYRQTLGQGPEFLTYFQNEAQLEKSRLLSDRFSAERPKGSFSTLEIQRTEQGDSAMYLCASSLEVDTQYFGPGTRLTVL.

The CDR3 here is CASSYSRAQETQYF. The CDR3 bases are TGTGCCAGCAGTTACTCTCGGGCACAAGAGACCCAGTACTTC. J is TRBJ2-5 and V is TRBV6-5; D uncertain. This CDR3 has 14 residues. The germline V gene encodes CDR1 MNHEY and CDR2 SVGAGI. V was cut by 0 bases and J by 2 bases, with 7 bases left in between.

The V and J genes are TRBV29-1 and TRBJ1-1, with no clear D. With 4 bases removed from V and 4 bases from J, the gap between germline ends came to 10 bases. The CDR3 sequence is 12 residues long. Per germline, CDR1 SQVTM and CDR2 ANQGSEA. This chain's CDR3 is CSVVVLGTEAFF. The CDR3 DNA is TGCAGCGTTGTTGTTTTGGGCACTGAAGCTTTCTTT.